These T cell receptor beta chains were read from a single sample in a study of cytomegalovirus exposure and HLA in healthy donors. The assay was immunoSEQ multiplex PCR, and TCRdb's table has in-frame clones only and misses some. The sample records 150,000 to 200,000 clones, 70% to 80% being singletons. The source material was PBMCs. These receptors all stem from a male donor in good health and CMV-seronegative. Each CDR3 is given with its conserved first and last residue. Each record gives: V gene, CDR3 length, D gene, CDR3 protein. A D gene is named only where the DNA matches it firmly.

v_gene: TRBV4-2
len: 15
d_gene: TRBD2
CDR3aa: CASSQEAGGVYEQYF

v_gene: TRBV9
len: 14
d_gene: -
CDR3aa: CASTKQFRGDEQFF

v_gene: TRBV19
len: 13
d_gene: -
CDR3aa: CASSPMMRGGYTF

v_gene: TRBV7-9
len: 12
d_gene: TRBD2
CDR3aa: CASRLAGNEQFF

v_gene: TRBV27
len: 14
d_gene: TRBD2
CDR3aa: CASSLAGGTDTQYF

v_gene: TRBV4-1
len: 11
d_gene: -
CDR3aa: CASSQAIHQFF

v_gene: TRBV19
len: 14
d_gene: -
CDR3aa: CASSHGTSGSPLHF

v_gene: TRBV7-9
len: 14
d_gene: -
CDR3aa: CASSLPDSNTEAFF

v_gene: TRBV5-4
len: 14
d_gene: TRBD1
CDR3aa: CASSLQGASEKLFF

v_gene: TRBV30
len: 17
d_gene: TRBD1
CDR3aa: CAWSVTDRGLLNQPQHF

v_gene: TRBV15
len: 15
d_gene: -
CDR3aa: CATSRGTGGDQPQHF

v_gene: TRBV28
len: 14
d_gene: TRBD2
CDR3aa: CASRILGGRYEQYF

v_gene: TRBV6-5
len: 16
d_gene: TRBD2
CDR3aa: CASGWTSGTSTDTQYF

v_gene: TRBV5-5
len: 15
d_gene: TRBD1
CDR3aa: CASSFTGTGGYEQYF

v_gene: TRBV6-4
len: 12
d_gene: -
CDR3aa: CASSTISGEQFF

v_gene: TRBV4-2
len: 15
d_gene: -
CDR3aa: CASSQAAVGNQPQHF

v_gene: TRBV5-1
len: 14
d_gene: TRBD1
CDR3aa: CASSPTGAGNTIYF

v_gene: TRBV19
len: 13
d_gene: -
CDR3aa: CASTDINLDEQFF

v_gene: TRBV14
len: 12
d_gene: -
CDR3aa: CASSQMDWGQYF

v_gene: TRBV6-5
len: 13
d_gene: -
CDR3aa: CASRRTANTEAFF

v_gene: TRBV11-1
len: 16
d_gene: TRBD1
CDR3aa: CASSWDSKHITDTQYF

v_gene: TRBV5-1
len: 13
d_gene: TRBD1
CDR3aa: CASSLAQGTGTYF

v_gene: TRBV28
len: 17
d_gene: TRBD2
CDR3aa: CASSSRRLAGAWDEQFF

v_gene: TRBV19
len: 17
d_gene: TRBD2
CDR3aa: CASSRSPVAGATDTQYF

v_gene: TRBV19
len: 16
d_gene: -
CDR3aa: CASSPPGGFGRQPQHF

v_gene: TRBV29-1
len: 14
d_gene: -
CDR3aa: CSVAQGSGNQPQHF

v_gene: TRBV18
len: 12
d_gene: -
CDR3aa: CASSPRGDGYTF

v_gene: TRBV7-9
len: 12
d_gene: TRBD1
CDR3aa: CASSGRGYGYTF

v_gene: TRBV28
len: 13
d_gene: -
CDR3aa: CASSLADQETQYF

v_gene: TRBV7-8
len: 12
d_gene: -
CDR3aa: CASSPNTDTQYF

v_gene: TRBV25-1
len: 12
d_gene: TRBD2
CDR3aa: CASSTEWGGQYF

v_gene: TRBV6-6
len: 14
d_gene: -
CDR3aa: CASSLLGNADTQYF

v_gene: TRBV13
len: 16
d_gene: -
CDR3aa: CASSLATATTNYGYTF

v_gene: TRBV11-3
len: 16
d_gene: TRBD2
CDR3aa: CASSSGTSGSTDTQYF

v_gene: TRBV30
len: 13
d_gene: -
CDR3aa: CAWSYRVTDEQYF

v_gene: TRBV9
len: 13
d_gene: TRBD2
CDR3aa: CASSARGYNEQFF

v_gene: TRBV11-2
len: 13
d_gene: -
CDR3aa: CASSLGGLETQYF

v_gene: TRBV30
len: 16
d_gene: TRBD2
CDR3aa: CAWSVPAGGLRNEQFF

v_gene: TRBV2
len: 13
d_gene: -
CDR3aa: CASSGTTGEKLFF

v_gene: TRBV23-1
len: 14
d_gene: TRBD1
CDR3aa: CASSHFDRDYEQYF

v_gene: TRBV7-3
len: 15
d_gene: -
CDR3aa: CASSLIPGGQETQYF

v_gene: TRBV30
len: 16
d_gene: TRBD2
CDR3aa: CAWSVMGGSRAYEQYF

v_gene: TRBV7-2
len: 15
d_gene: -
CDR3aa: CASSLARGLKTEAFF

v_gene: TRBV29-1
len: 13
d_gene: -
CDR3aa: CSVRRTVQETQYF